The rows below give T cell receptor beta chains drawn from one sample of a study of control samples from healthy donors and cancer patients. Method: immunoSEQ multiplex PCR; TCRdb's copy keeps in-frame clones and lacks some. This sample carries 150,000 or so clones, around 94% of them seen once, and the ten largest clones take approximately 15%. The sequenced sample was PBMCs. These receptors were taken from a man between 60 and 75 years old with colorectal cancer. The CDR3 runs from the conserved cysteine through the conserved F or W. Fields, in order: V gene, CDR3 protein.

TRBV11-2	CASSSRSSIEAFF
TRBV18	CASSPQLAGPQETQYF
TRBV27	CASSSYTGSNYGYTF
TRBV12-1	CASSKGGVHNQPQHF
TRBV4-1	CASRSPGQGDYGYTF
TRBV12-3/TRBV12-4	CASSLGWAQPQHF
TRBV18	CASSPPQGVRQPQHF
TRBV4-3	CASSQEVEQGGGYGYTF
TRBV7-2	CASSPQGTINYGYTF
TRBV27	CASATGSYGYTF
TRBV7-8	CASSFSLRVDSPLHF